Following are 13 T cell receptor beta chains from one sample sequenced in a study of blood T cell repertoires in COVID-19. The protocol was immunoSEQ multiplex PCR, while the TCRdb copy is restricted to in-frame clones and leaves out a portion. The repertoire holds roughly 200,000 clones, more than 75% seen once, with 2.5% to 3% in the top ten. The sequenced sample was peripheral blood. Receptors were obtained from a man aged 35 to 55 with active or convalescent COVID-19.

Here the CDR3 DNA reads TGTGCCAGCAGCCCTGTGGTTAGTGAAGCTTTCTTT. This encodes CASSPVVSEAFF. This sequence joins TRBV12-3 or TRBV12-4 and TRBJ1-1, with no clear D. V dropped 6 bases and J dropped 7 bases, with 12 bases sitting between them. The CDR3 is 12 residues long.

A few counts support this clone. The rearrangement joins TRBV12-3 or TRBV12-4 to TRBJ1-2, with no clear D. Trimming cost V 0 bases and J 6 bases, with 2 bases left between them. This CDR3 has 11 residues. The CDR3 coding sequence is TGTGCCAGCAGTTTAGCCAATGGCTACACCTTC. Translating it yields CASSLANGYTF.

This chain uses TRBV28 with TRBJ1-3, with TRBD1 identical over 8 bases. Per the germline V gene, CDR1 is MDHEN and CDR2 is SYDVKM. The V segment lost 4 bases and the J segment 0 bases; nucleotides outside the gene matches: 2. This CDR3 has 15 amino acids. CDR3 amino acids: CASSWGTGSGNTIYF. CDR3 nucleotides: TGTGCCAGCAGTTGGGGGACAGGCTCTGGAAACACCATATATTTT. Looking up the rest from reference TRBV28 and TRBJ1-3 gives the full variable domain: DVKVTQSSRYLVKRTGEKVFLECVQDMDHENMFWYRQDPGLGLRLIYFSYDVKMKEKGDIPEGYSVSREKKERFSLILESASTNQTSMYLCASSWGTGSGNTIYFGEGSWLTVV.

Only one count was recorded for this clone. The rearrangement uses TRBV5-5 and TRBJ1-1, with no clear D. Germline V CDR1 and CDR2: SGHKS, YYEKEE (reference sequence). The CDR3 extends over 11 amino acids. V lost 4 bases, J lost 5 bases, and 6 bases lay in between. The DNA of the CDR3 is TGTGCCAGCAGCCTCCAGACTGAAGCTTTCTTT. Its protein product is CASSLQTEAFF.

This chain joins TRBV7-2 and TRBJ1-6; D gene uncertain. CDR3 length: 15 amino acids. The germline gives CDR1 SGHTA, CDR2 FQGNSA. V was cut by 2 bases and J by 0 bases, with 5 bases left in between. The CDR3 region has the DNA TGTGCCAGCAGCTTACATAGCTCCTATAATTCACCCCTCCACTTT. Protein product: CASSLHSSYNSPLHF.

This clone has a single count. The chain has TRBV9 and TRBJ2-3; D is undetermined. The CDR3 sequence is 15 residues long. CDR1 SGDLS and CDR2 YYNGEE come from the germline V gene. With 3 bases removed from V and 6 bases from J, the gap between germline ends came to 17 bases. CDR3 bases: TGTGCCAGCAGCGCCCCCGCCGGTTCATCGGATACGCAGTATTTT. It is translated as CASSAPAGSSDTQYF.

The CDR3 DNA reads TGTGCCAGCAGCCTATCTCAGGGATTGGGCTACACCTTC. It translates to CASSLSQGLGYTF. The chain has TRBV28 and TRBJ1-2; TRBD1 might be the D (5 bases). Germline V CDR1 and CDR2: MDHEN, SYDVKM. There are 13 residues in the CDR3. V was trimmed by 6 bases and J by 8 bases, leaving 16 bases between them.

A word on this clone: This CDR3 is also generated by other DNA sequences in the sample. The rearrangement links TRBV28 to TRBJ1-1; D gene unclear. Trimming removed 6 bases from V and 6 bases from J, with 11 bases in between. The V gene's germline CDR1 is MDHEN and CDR2 SYDVKM. CDR3 length equals 12 residues. DNA of the CDR3: TGTGCCAGCAGCCTTTCTCGGGCTGAAGCTTTCTTT. Encoded protein: CASSLSRAEAFF.

This clone is medium-sized in the sample. DNA for the CDR3: TGTGCCAGCAGCTCCTCACAGGGTTATCAGCCCCAGCATTTT. It specifies CASSSSQGYQPQHF. V gene TRBV7-9 combines with J gene TRBJ1-5, with D possibly TRBD1 on 6 matching bases. The V and J ends lost 4 bases and 5 bases respectively, with 12 bases between them. This CDR3 has 14 residues. Germline V CDR1 and CDR2: SEHNR, FQNEAQ (reference sequence).

The rearrangement links TRBV6-2 or TRBV6-3 to TRBJ2-7, with D tentatively TRBD1 (5 bases). The CDR3 runs 14 residues. Germline V gene sequence: CDR1 MNHEY, CDR2 SVGEGT. Trimming removed 4 bases from V and 6 bases from J, with 16 bases in between. CDR3 sequence: CASSSHSLGREQYF. The DNA of the CDR3 is TGTGCCAGCAGTTCCCATTCTTTGGGGCGCGAGCAGTACTTC.

The chain is built from TRBV6-5 and TRBJ1-1; TRBD1 might be the D (5 bases). Germline values: CDR1 MNHEY, CDR2 SVGAGI. CDR3 length: 13 amino acids. V lost 6 bases and J 11 bases, leaving 19 bases between the germline ends. The CDR3, as DNA: TGTGCCAGCAGCCAACCGGACACTGTGAGGGCTTTCTTT. Translating it yields CASSQPDTVRAFF.

The chain carries TRBV3-1 (or the pseudogene TRBV3-2) and TRBJ2-5; 9 nucleotides match TRBD1. Germline lookup yields CDR1 LGHDT and CDR2 YNNKEL (reference sequence). V shed 5 bases and J 5 bases; nucleotides not matched to a gene: 3. There are 13 residues in the CDR3. The CDR3 loop is CASSGTGRETQYF. In DNA, the CDR3 is TGTGCCAGCAGCGGGACAGGGAGGGAGACCCAGTACTTC.

The chain uses TRBV6-5 and TRBJ1-2; tentative D call: TRBD1 (5 bases). This CDR3 comprises 13 residues. The germline V gene encodes CDR1 MNHEY and CDR2 SVGAGI. The V end lost 8 bases, the J end lost 1 base, and 11 bases lay between the germline ends. DNA for the CDR3: TGTGCCAGCCGGCAGGGTTTTAACTATGGCTACACCTTC. It encodes CASRQGFNYGYTF.